This TCR beta chain was obtained from a study of cytomegalovirus exposure and HLA in healthy donors. Study outcomes and limitations: Both high specificity and high sensitivity reportedly marked the classifier's diagnosis of cytomegalovirus status. Earlier findings revealed that most TCR beta V segments proved productive either about 87% or about 30% of the time. No immune exposure information besides CMV serostatus was available.

The CDR3 has 13 amino acids. Looked up from germline, CDR1 is SNHLY and CDR2 is FYNNEI. Trimming left V 7 bases short and J 6 bases short, with 12 bases between. 60 Vbeta and 13 Jbeta primers were used in PCR. The assay was immunoSEQ multiplex PCR, and TCRdb's table has in-frame clones only and misses some. The repertoire consists of about 180,000 clones, with 75% to 85% occurring once and the leading ten covering roughly 3.6%. This clone appeared a single time. Its matching antigen is unknown. The chain has TRBV2 and TRBJ1-4; unclear D gene. The TCR originated in a woman aged 55-69 years in good health and CMV-seropositive. The sequenced sample consisted of PBMCs. The CDR3 DNA reads TGTGCCAGCATACCCGGGGAGTATGAAAAACTGTTTTTT. Amino acids: CASIPGEYEKLFF.